This TCR beta chain was identified during a study of blood T cell repertoires in COVID-19. For the study at large: COVID-19 samples collected from the United States, Italy and Spain covered acute and convalescent phases.

Authors' analysis steps: Reference gene primers were amplified, and this amplification served to estimate nucleated cell counts. Assay used: immunoSEQ multiplex PCR; TCRdb lists only in-frame clones, some missing. Clonal size and the V and J genes are those of that table, whereas D and trimming came from the DNA. The sample holds about 46,000 clones, roughly 86% seen once. V lost 3 bases and J 1 base, leaving 6 bases between the germline ends. The CDR3 runs to 13 residues. Germline loops: CDR1 PRHDT, CDR2 FYEKMQ (reference sequence). The chain has TRBV13 and TRBJ1-1; D is uncertain. Sequenced input: peripheral blood. The clonotype comes from a man in his 60s with active or convalescent COVID-19. This chain's CDR3 is CASSLWRNTEAFF. CDR3 in DNA: TGTGCCAGCAGCTTGTGGAGGAACACTGAAGCTTTCTTT.